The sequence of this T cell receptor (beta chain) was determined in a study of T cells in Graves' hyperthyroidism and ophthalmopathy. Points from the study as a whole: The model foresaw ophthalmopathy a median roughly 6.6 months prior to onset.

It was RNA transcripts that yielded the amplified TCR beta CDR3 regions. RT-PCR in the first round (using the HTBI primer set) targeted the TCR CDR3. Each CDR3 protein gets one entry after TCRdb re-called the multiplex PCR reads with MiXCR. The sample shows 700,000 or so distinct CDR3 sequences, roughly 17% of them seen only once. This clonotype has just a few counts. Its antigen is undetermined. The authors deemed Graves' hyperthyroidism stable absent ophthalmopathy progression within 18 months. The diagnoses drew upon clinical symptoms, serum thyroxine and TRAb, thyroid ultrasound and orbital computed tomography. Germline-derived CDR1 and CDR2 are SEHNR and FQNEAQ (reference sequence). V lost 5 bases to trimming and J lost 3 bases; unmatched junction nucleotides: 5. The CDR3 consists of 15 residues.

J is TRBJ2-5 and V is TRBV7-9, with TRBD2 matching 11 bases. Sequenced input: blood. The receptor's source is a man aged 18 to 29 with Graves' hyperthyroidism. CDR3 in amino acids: CASSLGLADKETQYF. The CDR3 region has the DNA TGTGCCAGCAGCCTGGGACTAGCGGACAAAGAGACCCAGTACTTC.